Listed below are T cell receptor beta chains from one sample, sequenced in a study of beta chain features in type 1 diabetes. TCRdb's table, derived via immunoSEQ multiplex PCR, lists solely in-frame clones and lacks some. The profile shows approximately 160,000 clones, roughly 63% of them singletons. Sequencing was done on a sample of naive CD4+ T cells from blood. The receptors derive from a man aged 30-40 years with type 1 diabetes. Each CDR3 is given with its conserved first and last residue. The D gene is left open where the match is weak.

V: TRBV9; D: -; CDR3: CASSVDYLSWASNYGYTF
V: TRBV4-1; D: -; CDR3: CASSQDVRSGNTIYF
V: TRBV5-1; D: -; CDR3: CASSLGQNNQPQHF
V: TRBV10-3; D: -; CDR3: CAITPGGTGANVLTF
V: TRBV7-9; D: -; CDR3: CASSLTGADTQYF
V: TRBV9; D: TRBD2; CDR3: CASSPSGGLTDTQYF
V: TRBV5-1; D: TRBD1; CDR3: CASSLTGTDETQYF
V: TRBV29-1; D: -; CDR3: CSVGVRGSTDTQYF
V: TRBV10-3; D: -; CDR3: CAISGTAQETQYF
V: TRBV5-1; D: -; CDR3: CASSLEDEKLFF
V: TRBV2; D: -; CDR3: CASSTVPGELFF
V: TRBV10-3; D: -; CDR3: CAISAGETQYF
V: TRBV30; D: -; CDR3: CAWSFGGTGELFF
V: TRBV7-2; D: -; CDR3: CASSLRTAVYQETQYF
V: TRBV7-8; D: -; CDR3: CASSRRAGEGGYTF
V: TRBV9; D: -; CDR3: CASSVGSPPAGYTF
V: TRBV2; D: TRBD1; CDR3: CASSRTGGADTQYF
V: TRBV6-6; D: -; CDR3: CASGQRGSNTEAFF
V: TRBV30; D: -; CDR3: CAIEVWETQYF
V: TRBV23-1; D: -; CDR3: CASSQSFGPYSNQPQHF
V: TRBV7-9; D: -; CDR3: CASSLTFGEGRDSPLHF
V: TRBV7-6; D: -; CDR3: CASSFGQSYNEQFF
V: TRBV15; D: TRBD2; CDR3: CATSRGRTSGGPPTDTQYF
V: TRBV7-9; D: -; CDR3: CASILMTLNTEAFF
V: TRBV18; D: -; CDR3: CASSRLHQETQYF
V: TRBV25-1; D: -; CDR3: CASSGDHSGNEQFF
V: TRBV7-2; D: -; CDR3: CASSIRTGTEKADTQYF
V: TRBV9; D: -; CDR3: CASSVSPPDTQYF
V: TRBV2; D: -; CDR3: CASSPLNAQYF
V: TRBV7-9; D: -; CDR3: CASSFHGQTSGANVLTF
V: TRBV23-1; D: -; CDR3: CASSQKDSNEQFF
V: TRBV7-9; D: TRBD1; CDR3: CATPGQGVRGYTF
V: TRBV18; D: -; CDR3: CASSPLETQYF
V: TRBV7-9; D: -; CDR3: CASSEETQYF
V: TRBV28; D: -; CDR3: CASSLKFWTEDNEQFF
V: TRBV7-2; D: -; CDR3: CASSSPGVSSTDTQYF
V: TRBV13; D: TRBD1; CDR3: CASSLGPVTGGPYEQYF
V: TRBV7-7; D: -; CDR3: CASSLSVSTDTQYF
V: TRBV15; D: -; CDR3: CATSRVPAVASYNEQFF
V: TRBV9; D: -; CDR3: CASSVTSYLGTQYF
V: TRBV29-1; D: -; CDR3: CSVGRAGVDEQFF
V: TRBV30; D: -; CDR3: CAWSSRDTGGYTF
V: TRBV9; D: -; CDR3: CASSVEEGAGELFF
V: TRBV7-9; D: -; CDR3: CASSRDVQEVEKLFF
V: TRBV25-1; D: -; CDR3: CASSDMRQSTNNEQFF
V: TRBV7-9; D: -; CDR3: CASSLIDNTQYF
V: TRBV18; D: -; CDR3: CASSPGNEQFF
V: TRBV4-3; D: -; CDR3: CASSQDRSYGYTF
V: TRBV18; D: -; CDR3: CASSPDLITVSTGELFF
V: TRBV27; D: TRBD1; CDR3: CASSYVRDRGGYGYTF
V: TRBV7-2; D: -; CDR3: CASSTDRNTEAFF
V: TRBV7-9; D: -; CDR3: CASSPSPGGHEQYF
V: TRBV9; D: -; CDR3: CASSVEPTGELFF
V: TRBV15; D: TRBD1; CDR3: CATSRDRVMNTEAFF
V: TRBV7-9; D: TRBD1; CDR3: CASSLEDRPEQFF
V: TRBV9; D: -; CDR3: CASSVATGYTDTQYF
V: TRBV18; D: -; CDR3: CASSPPGDTGELFF